This T cell receptor beta chain was found in a study of blood T cell repertoires in COVID-19 (dated by TCRdb to the early 2020s). General notes on the study: The collaborator samples originated in the United States, Italy and Spain and spanned the acute and convalescent phases of COVID-19. The material from the prospective study consisted of cDNA or gDNA derived from T cells, B-cell-depleted T cells, or PBMCs. Subjects who had been exposed to COVID-19, were actively infected with it, or had recovered from it provided the deeply sampled blood TCRbeta repertoires that made up the dataset. The repertoires were made available in a free public database intended to serve as a resource for research on the immune response to SARS-CoV-2. Samples were obtained from the ongoing ImmuneRACE study (first 160 participants) and from over a thousand subjects provided by 6 global collaborators. Nearly every sample came with metadata listing a de-identified subject ID, COVID-19 status, age in years and sex. Where HLA class I and class II types were available, the types were taken from metadata supplied by the sample provider, not from assay-based typing.

Participants in the prospective study were aged roughly 18 to 100 years, lived in some 24 United States geographic areas, and enrolled through a virtual design. In the prospective study, participants were assigned to cohorts based on the clinical history participants reported in a screening survey and a study questionnaire. For ImmuneRACE Cohort 3, a participant was defined as recovered based on two consecutive negative NP/OP PCR tests, clearance by a healthcare professional, or resolution of symptoms. Mobile phlebotomists in the prospective study collected whole blood, serum and a nasopharyngeal or oropharyngeal swab from every participant. Prospective study participants could optionally give additional blood draws and questionnaires over a roughly 2-month period. Blood samples from the prospective study were shipped frozen or at room temperature prior to DNA extraction. The immunoSEQ Assay, a bias-controlled multiplex PCR, was used to amplify TCRbeta CDR3 regions from genomic DNA. The authors' analysis ran thus. The number of nucleated cells in each sample was estimated by amplification of reference gene primers within the assay. To quantify the absolute abundance of each unique TCRbeta CDR3 rearrangement, sequence reads were collapsed and filtered. For each sample, productive Simpson clonality was calculated as the square root of Simpson's diversity index across productive rearrangements. TCRdb obtained this table from immuneACCESS and retained in-frame rearrangements with V and J assigned. These tables miss some clones; where compared with another copy, unresolved V genes account for less than half of the shortfall, and the remainder is unexplained. From that table come the V and J calls and clone size; the DNA was used to work out D and trimming. This sample holds 150,000 or so clones; about 80% were observed only once. Approximately 8.4% of the sample belongs to the ten largest clones.

The CDR3 holds 13 amino acids from the cysteine to the phenylalanine. Only the CDR3 portion is preserved as DNA: 39 bases, with reading frame beginning at the first base. Relative to germline, V is 7 bases shorter and J is 4 bases shorter, with 12 bases between their ends. From the germline V gene, CDR1 is SNHLY and CDR2 is FYNNEI. Points on this clone: Its antigen target is currently unknown. No base qualities exist here, and no much larger clone lies one base off it.

Study-wide findings and limitations: The quantity of clinical and demographic metadata differed by source and by participant and was supplied without curation.

Recombination joined TRBV2 with TRBJ2-3; no D gene call is confident. The sequenced sample consisted of PBMCs or T cells enriched from blood (not recorded which). This sequence was found in a man between 45 and 60 years old who had recovered from COVID-19. The CDR3 reads CASKVDTSDTQYF. Here is the DNA: TGTGCCAGCAAGGTTGACACTTCAGATACGCAGTATTTT.